Listed here is a single T cell receptor (beta chain). Its cognate antigen is unknown. This specimen comes from a study of blood T cells in healthy people across ages. On the study more broadly: Template switching picked up about one barcoded beta molecule for each two T cells.

A second PCR of 7 to 11 cycles used a sample-barcoded 5' primer and a J-beta primer mix. TCRdb processed the 5' RACE reads anew with MiXCR; each CDR3 protein has one entry. This table holds 540,000 or so distinct CDR3 sequences, less than 60% found once. Whole-study findings and limits: The recorded TCR beta diversity per million T cells decreased in a roughly linear manner with age. Samples with more naive T cells showed higher observed beta diversity.

The clonotype comes from a man of 80 years or more in good health. Material: blood.

The CDR3 is CASSPDLTVRAQFF. The CDR3 DNA sequence: TGTGCCAGCAGTCCGGACCTTACAGTTCGTGCGCAGTTCTTC. The rearrangement joins TRBV6-6 to TRBJ2-1; D unclear. Trimming cost V 5 bases and J 12 bases, with 20 bases left between them. From germline, CDR1 is MNHNY and CDR2 SVGAGI (reference sequence). This CDR3 comprises 14 residues.